The 22 T cell receptor beta chains below come from one sample, sequenced in a study of blood T cell repertoires in COVID-19. Sequenced by immunoSEQ multiplex PCR; TCRdb stores in-frame clones only, minus some. In the table there are 150,000 to 200,000 clones, about four fifths of which are singletons. The sequenced sample was peripheral blood. The receptors derive from a man in his sixties or seventies with active or convalescent COVID-19.

The chain uses TRBV29-1 and TRBJ1-2; D remains unclear. The CDR3 is 15 amino acids. V lost 1 base, J lost 1 base, and 13 bases lay in between. The germline V gene has CDR1 SQVTM and CDR2 ANQGSEA. CDR3 DNA: TGCAGCGTTGAAGGAGCGGAACCCTTTAACTATGGCTACACCTTC. Protein: CSVEGAEPFNYGYTF.

This sequence joins TRBV19 and TRBJ2-1; 14 bases agree with TRBD2. The CDR3 is made up of 17 amino acids. CDR1 LNHDA and CDR2 SQIVND come from the germline V gene (reference sequence). V shed 8 bases and J 6 bases; nucleotides not matched to a gene: 12. The CDR3 region has the DNA TGTGCCAGTGGCGGACTAGCGGGGGGCTCACTGACCAATGAGCAGTTCTTC. Its translation is CASGGLAGGSLTNEQFF.

This chain connects TRBV19 to TRBJ1-5; maybe TRBD1 (5 bases). Trimming stripped 5 bases from V and 6 bases from J, with 17 bases between. The CDR3 sequence is 15 residues long. CDR1 is LNHDA and CDR2 is SQIVND in the germline V gene (reference sequence). DNA of the CDR3: TGTGCCAGTAGTCCCTCAGGGTCTAGTGGTCAGCCCCAGCATTTT. Protein: CASSPSGSSGQPQHF.

V and J are TRBV7-9 and TRBJ2-2, with D possibly matching TRBD1 (7 bases). The germline CDR1 and CDR2 sequences are SEHNR and FQNEAQ (reference sequence). V lost 5 bases, J lost 6 bases, and 10 bases lay in between. The CDR3 spans 13 residues. CDR3 loop: CASSRGTAGELFF. The CDR3, as DNA: TGTGCCAGCAGCCGGGGGACAGCCGGGGAGCTGTTTTTT.

The gene calls are TRBV9 and TRBJ1-3; D unclear. The CDR3 covers 14 residues. The germline V and J ends were trimmed by 1 base and 0 bases, with 5 bases remaining between them. Germline V CDR1 and CDR2: SGDLS, YYNGEE. The CDR3 DNA reads TGTGCCAGCAGCGTACAAAACTCTGGAAACACCATATATTTT. Its translation: CASSVQNSGNTIYF.

The chain carries TRBV2 and TRBJ2-2, with 8 bases that match TRBD1. The CDR3 has 15 residues. Germline V gives CDR1 SNHLY, CDR2 FYNNEI. J was trimmed by 6 bases and V by 2 bases; bases with no gene match: 5. CDR3: CASSERTGTAGELFF. CDR3 DNA: TGTGCCAGCAGTGAAAGGACAGGGACTGCCGGGGAGCTGTTTTTT. The whole variable domain, filled in from reference TRBV2 and TRBJ2-2, reads EPEVTQTPSHQVTQMGQEVILRCVPISNHLYFYWYRQILGQKVEFLVSFYNNEISEKSEIFDDQFSVERPDGSNFTLKIRSTKLEDSAMYFCASSERTGTAGELFFGEGSRLTVL.

This clone showed up just a few times. The chain uses TRBV5-4 and TRBJ1-6; 7 positions match TRBD1. Germline values: CDR1 SGHNT, CDR2 YYREEE (reference sequence). The J segment lost 8 bases and the V segment lost 4 bases, leaving 9 bases of the junction unmatched. The CDR3 consists of 15 residues. The DNA for the CDR3 is TGTGCCAGCAGCCCGGCAGGGGGAATGCATTCACCCCTCCACTTT. It translates to CASSPAGGMHSPLHF.

This clone was seen a few times. CDR3 in amino acids: CAINPTGEDGYTF. CDR3 bases: TGTGCCATCAACCCAACAGGGGAGGATGGCTACACCTTC. The genes are TRBV10-3 and TRBJ1-2, with TRBD1 matching over 7 bases. After removal of 7 bases from V and 6 bases from J, the junction contained 8 bases not matched to a gene. CDR3 length: 13 amino acids. From germline, CDR1 is ENHRY and CDR2 SYGVKD.

Here the CDR3 reads CASSPGLVRYEQFF. The CDR3, as DNA: TGTGCCAGCAGTCCGGGACTAGTAAGATATGAGCAGTTCTTC. V usage is TRBV7-2 and J usage is TRBJ2-1; 8 positions match TRBD2. Germline V gives CDR1 SGHTA, CDR2 FQGNSA. V lost 6 bases and J lost 8; bases outside the gene matches: 9. CDR3 size: 14 residues.

The chain links TRBV6-5 to TRBJ2-7, with TRBD1 identical over 8 bases. V was clipped by 6 bases and J by 0 bases; unmatched bases: 4. CDR3 length: 14 residues. CDR1 and CDR2 (germline): MNHEY, SVGAGI. CDR3 nucleotides: TGTGCCAGCAGGAGGACAGGGAGCTCCTACGAGCAGTACTTC. Translated: CASRRTGSSYEQYF.

The chain has TRBV18 and TRBJ2-6, with TRBD2 matching over 8 bases. The ends lost 3 bases at V and 2 bases at J; junction bases unmatched: 6. CDR1 and CDR2 (germline): KGHSH, LQKENI. The CDR3 extends over 17 amino acids. In DNA, the CDR3 is TGTGCCAGCTCACCCGATAGCGGGGTCCCTGGGGCCAACGTCCTGACTTTC. Protein sequence: CASSPDSGVPGANVLTF.

This chain connects TRBV19 to TRBJ1-3; the D is unclear. Germline V lookup: CDR1 LNHDA, CDR2 SQIVND (reference sequence). Trimming took off 4 bases at V and 6 bases at J, with 13 bases between the two ends. CDR3 length: 14 residues. The CDR3 here is CASSTGELTNTIYF. DNA for the CDR3: TGTGCCAGTAGTACGGGAGAGCTGACAAACACCATATATTTT.

Here the CDR3 DNA reads TGTGCCAGCAGCTTGGCCGGGAGCTCCTATAATTCACCCCTCCACTTT. Its translation: CASSLAGSSYNSPLHF. V gene TRBV5-4 combines with J gene TRBJ1-6; no clear D. The CDR3 runs to 16 residues. V lost 0 bases, J lost 0 bases, and 7 bases lay in between. CDR1 is SGHNT, CDR2 YYREEE, per germline (reference sequence).

The genes are TRBV14 and TRBJ1-4; a weak D match, TRBD1 (5 bases). This CDR3 is 15 amino acids long. V lost 4 bases and J 8 bases, leaving 17 bases between the germline ends. The germline CDR1 and CDR2 sequences are SGHDN and FVKESK. CDR3 in DNA: TGTGCCAGCAGCCCGCAATGGAGCCGGGGGGAAAAACTGTTTTTT. Residues: CASSPQWSRGEKLFF. The whole variable domain, remainder taken from reference TRBV14 and TRBJ1-4, is EAGVTQFPSHSVIEKGQTVTLRCDPISGHDNLYWYRRVMGKEIKFLLHFVKESKQDESGMPNNRFLAERTGGTYSTLKVQPAELEDSGVYFCASSPQWSRGEKLFFGSGTQLSVL.

The CDR3 loop reads CATHFAGSGTGELFF. The CDR3, as DNA: TGTGCCACCCACTTTGCGGGTTCGGGCACCGGGGAGCTGTTTTTT. V is TRBV21-1 and J is TRBJ2-2; TRBD2, the D gene given by the table, was not confirmed from the DNA. TRBV21-1 is flagged as a pseudogene. This CDR3 is built from 15 residues.

The chain links TRBV30 to TRBJ2-5; TRBD2 agrees at 11 bases. V shed 0 bases, J shed 9 bases, and the junction held 9 bases outside the gene matches. This CDR3 spans 15 amino acids. CDR1 is GTSNPN and CDR2 is SVGIG in the germline V gene (reference sequence). The DNA of the CDR3 is TGTGCCTGGAGTGTCGGGACTAGCGGCCCAGGGGCCCAGTACTTC. It encodes CAWSVGTSGPGAQYF.

The chain is built from TRBV6-6 and TRBJ1-2; 7 bases match TRBD1. Germline CDR1 and CDR2: MNHNY and SVGAGI (reference sequence). V shed 7 bases, J shed 3 bases, and the junction held 8 bases outside the gene matches. The CDR3 consists of 14 residues. The CDR3 here is CASTIQGIDYGYTF. CDR3 coding DNA: TGTGCCAGCACTATACAGGGGATTGACTATGGCTACACCTTC.

The V call is TRBV9, the J call TRBJ2-1, with TRBD2 identical over 14 bases. J gave up 10 bases and V 4 bases, and 7 bases lay outside the gene matches. The CDR3 spans 15 residues. Germline V gene sequence: CDR1 SGDLS, CDR2 YYNGEE. DNA for the CDR3: TGTGCCAGCAGCTTTGGACTAGCGGGAGGAGGGGAGCAGTTCTTC. This gives the protein CASSFGLAGGGEQFF.

The J gene is TRBJ1-4, the V gene TRBV29-1, with TRBD1 matching 8 bases. Trimming took 5 bases from V and 8 from J; bases not matched to a gene: 7. Germline assignment: CDR1 SQVTM and CDR2 ANQGSEA. The CDR3 totals 13 residues. CDR3 region: CSVIDRGGEKLFF. The DNA of the CDR3 is TGCAGCGTTATCGACAGGGGCGGGGAAAAACTGTTTTTT.

The rearrangement uses TRBV4-2 and TRBJ2-1, with 14 bases matching TRBD2. Per the germline V gene, CDR1 is LGHNA and CDR2 is YNFKEQ. This CDR3 region has 18 residues. V lost 0 bases to trimming and J lost 7 bases; unmatched junction nucleotides: 8. Written as DNA, the CDR3 is TGTGCCAGCAGCCAAGATCGGAGGACTAGCGGGGGGAGGAATGAGCAGTTCTTC. Translating it yields CASSQDRRTSGGRNEQFF.

This clone is deemed medium-sized. This sequence joins TRBV6-5 and TRBJ2-1; 7 nucleotides agree with TRBD2. The CDR3 is 14 amino acids. The germline CDR1 and CDR2 sequences are MNHEY and SVGAGI. V gave up 6 bases and J gave up 4 bases; unmatched junction bases: 6. The CDR3 DNA sequence: TGTGCCAGCAGGCTTGGGAGGGGATACAATGAGCAGTTCTTC. Its translation is CASRLGRGYNEQFF.

V and J are TRBV20-1 and TRBJ2-7, with a weak D call TRBD1 (6 bases). CDR3 length: 11 amino acids. Germline V CDR1 and CDR2: DFQATT, SNEGSKA (reference sequence). V was pared by 5 bases and J by 4 bases, with 9 bases between. The CDR3: CSASQGYEQYF. In DNA form, the CDR3 reads TGCAGTGCTTCACAGGGATACGAGCAGTACTTC.